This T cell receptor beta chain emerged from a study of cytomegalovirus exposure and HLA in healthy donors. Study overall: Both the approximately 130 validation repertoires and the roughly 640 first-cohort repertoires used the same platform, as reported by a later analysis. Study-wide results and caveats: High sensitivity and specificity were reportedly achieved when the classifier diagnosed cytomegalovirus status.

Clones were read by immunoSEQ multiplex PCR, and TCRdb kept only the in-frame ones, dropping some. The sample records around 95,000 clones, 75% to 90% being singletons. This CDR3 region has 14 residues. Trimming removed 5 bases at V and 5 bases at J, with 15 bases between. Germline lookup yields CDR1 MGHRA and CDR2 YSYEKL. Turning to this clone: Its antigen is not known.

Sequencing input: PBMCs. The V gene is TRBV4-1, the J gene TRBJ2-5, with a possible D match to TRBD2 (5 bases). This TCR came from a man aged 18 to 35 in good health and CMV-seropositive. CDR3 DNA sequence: TGCGCCAGCAGCTTTAGGCGGGCGCAGGAGACCCAGTACTTC. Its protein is CASSFRRAQETQYF.